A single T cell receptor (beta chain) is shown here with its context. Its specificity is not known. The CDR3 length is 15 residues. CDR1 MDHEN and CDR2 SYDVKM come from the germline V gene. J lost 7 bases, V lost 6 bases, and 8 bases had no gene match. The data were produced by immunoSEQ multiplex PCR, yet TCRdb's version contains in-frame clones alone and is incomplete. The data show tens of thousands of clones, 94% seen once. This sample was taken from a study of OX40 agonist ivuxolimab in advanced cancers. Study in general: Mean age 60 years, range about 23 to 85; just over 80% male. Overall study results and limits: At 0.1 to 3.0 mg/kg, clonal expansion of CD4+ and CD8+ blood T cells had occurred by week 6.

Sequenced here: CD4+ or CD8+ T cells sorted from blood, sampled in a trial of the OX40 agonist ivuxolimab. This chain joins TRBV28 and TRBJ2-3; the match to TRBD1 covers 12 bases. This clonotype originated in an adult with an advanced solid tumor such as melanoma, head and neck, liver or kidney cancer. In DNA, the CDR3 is TGTGCCAGCAGCCCCGGGACAGGGGGCGTGTATACGCAGTATTTT. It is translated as CASSPGTGGVYTQYF. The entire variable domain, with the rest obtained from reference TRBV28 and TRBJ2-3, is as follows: DVKVTQSSRYLVKRTGEKVFLECVQDMDHENMFWYRQDPGLGLRLIYFSYDVKMKEKGDIPEGYSVSREKKERFSLILESASTNQTSMYLCASSPGTGGVYTQYFGPGTRLTVL.